Listed below are T cell receptor beta chains from one sample, sequenced in a study of T cells after yellow fever vaccination. One entry per CDR3 protein, called by TCRdb with MiXCR from the 5' RACE reads. This table holds hundreds of thousands of distinct CDR3 sequences, 7.5% to 9% found once. The input for sequencing was PBMCs, taken on the day of the first yellow fever vaccination. These receptors were collected from a man younger than 35 who received the YFV17D yellow fever vaccine. CDR3s include the opening cysteine and the closing phenylalanine or tryptophan. The D gene is left open where the match is weak. Clone size, where shown, is once, few, many, or a class for clones that have expanded.

J | D | size | length | V | CDR3 | DNA
TRBJ1-6 | . | few | 15 | TRBV10-3 | CAISEAQGYNSPLHF | TGTGCCATCAGTGAGGCGCAGGGATATAATTCACCCCTCCACTTT
TRBJ2-3 | . | many | 14 | TRBV20-1 | CSAETGGQTDTQYF | TGCAGTGCTGAAACCGGGGGGCAGACAGATACGCAGTATTTT
TRBJ1-4 | TRBD1 | few | 15 | TRBV7-9 | CASSASTGAGEKLFF | TGTGCCAGCAGCGCGTCGACAGGGGCCGGGGAAAAACTGTTTTTT
TRBJ2-7 | . | . | 16 | TRBV27 | CASSSAFDPAPYEQYF | TGTGCCAGCAGTTCTGCCTTCGACCCCGCTCCGTACGAGCAGTACTTC
TRBJ2-1 | . | few | 14 | TRBV5-1 | CASSKLMLGDEQFF | TGCGCCAGCAGCAAATTAATGCTAGGTGATGAGCAGTTCTTC
TRBJ1-6 | TRBD1 | . | 19 | TRBV4-2 | CASSQGPGTEGLYNSPLHF | TGTGCCAGCAGCCAAGGGCCCGGGACAGAAGGCCTCTATAATTCACCCCTCCACTTT
TRBJ2-5 | . | . | 14 | TRBV4-1 | CASSWDTRQETQYF | TGCGCCAGCAGCTGGGACACTAGACAAGAGACCCAGTACTTC
TRBJ2-5 | TRBD1 | . | 15 | TRBV20-1 | CSASWDREYQETQYF | TGCAGTGCTAGTTGGGACAGGGAGTACCAAGAGACCCAGTACTTC
TRBJ2-1 | TRBD2 | many | 16 | TRBV27 | CASSLSGTSSQIRQFF | TGTGCCAGCAGTTTAAGCGGGACTAGCTCCCAAATCAGGCAGTTCTTC
TRBJ2-2 | TRBD1 | few | 14 | TRBV19 | CASSGTGITGELFF | TGTGCCAGTAGCGGGACAGGGATTACCGGGGAGCTGTTTTTT
TRBJ2-1 | TRBD1 | many | 21 | TRBV11-1 | CASSPSAVGTGDRKSYNEQFF | TGTGCCAGCAGCCCCAGCGCTGTAGGGACAGGGGACCGAAAATCCTACAATGAGCAGTTCTTC
TRBJ1-4 | . | few | 16 | TRBV19 | CASSTVQASYNEKLFF | TGTGCCAGTAGTACGGTACAGGCATCGTATAATGAAAAACTGTTTTTT
TRBJ2-5 | TRBD2 | few | 15 | TRBV12-3/TRBV12-4 | CASSRTSGVGETQYF | TGTGCCAGCAGTCGGACTAGCGGGGTGGGGGAGACCCAGTACTTC
TRBJ2-3 | TRBD2 | few | 16 | TRBV2 | CASRAKRGDSTDTQYF | TGTGCCAGCAGAGCAAAGCGGGGGGATAGCACAGATACGCAGTATTTT
TRBJ2-5 | . | many | 14 | TRBV7-9 | CASSADWRQETQYF | TGTGCCAGCAGCGCCGACTGGAGACAAGAGACCCAGTACTTC
TRBJ2-5 | . | many | 11 | TRBV7-9 | CASSRQETQYF | TGTGCCAGCAGCCGACAAGAGACCCAGTACTTC
TRBJ2-1 | TRBD2 | many | 15 | TRBV7-2 | CASSLFSGGHNEQFF | TGTGCCAGCAGCTTATTCAGCGGGGGGCACAATGAGCAGTTCTTC
TRBJ2-6 | . | . | 15 | TRBV4-1 | CASTKRDSGANVLTF | TGCGCCAGCACCAAAAGGGACTCTGGGGCCAACGTCCTGACTTTC
TRBJ1-2 | . | many | 19 | TRBV12-3/TRBV12-4 | CASSFSAPGADGGFNGYTF | TGTGCCAGCAGTTTCTCAGCTCCGGGGGCTGACGGGGGTTTTAATGGCTACACCTTC
TRBJ1-2 | TRBD1 | many | 13 | TRBV6-5 | CASSSGGRRGYTF | TGTGCCAGCAGTTCAGGGGGTCGGCGAGGCTACACCTTC
TRBJ2-2 | . | . | 14 | TRBV5-5 | CAIGLGLFTGELFF | TGTGCCATCGGCCTCGGGCTCTTCACCGGGGAGCTGTTTTTT
TRBJ1-3 | . | many | 18 | TRBV20-1 | CSAGTVPRDVISGNTIYF | TGCAGTGCGGGGACTGTTCCGAGGGATGTAATCTCTGGAAACACCATATATTTT
TRBJ2-5 | . | many | 14 | TRBV7-9 | CASSPPTAGETQYF | TGTGCCAGCAGCCCCCCAACAGCCGGCGAGACCCAGTACTTC